This is a list of T cell receptor beta chains from one sample in a study of blood T cell repertoires in COVID-19. Sequencing was performed with immunoSEQ multiplex PCR; in TCRdb, only in-frame clones are kept and a portion is missing. The sample shows about 250,000 clones, almost 90% of them seen only once. The source material was peripheral blood. These receptors were taken from a man older than 75 with acute or convalescent COVID-19. Each CDR3 is given with its conserved first and last residue. A D gene is named only where the DNA matches it firmly. Where a row states a size, it is once, few, many or the class of an expanded clone; other rows omit it.

J,V,D,size,CDR3,DNA
TRBJ1-1,TRBV6-5,NA,NA,CASSYSISYTEAFF,TGTGCCAGCAGTTACTCGATAAGCTACACTGAAGCTTTCTTT
TRBJ2-3,TRBV3-1/TRBV3-2,TRBD1,NA,CASSPLLGQGLEHSTDTQYF,TGTGCCAGCAGCCCGCTTTTGGGACAGGGGTTGGAGCATAGCACAGATACGCAGTATTTT
TRBJ1-5,TRBV18,NA,NA,CASSPTGLSNQPQHF,TGTGCCAGCTCACCAACGGGGTTGAGCAATCAGCCCCAGCATTTT
TRBJ1-2,TRBV6-5,TRBD1,NA,CASSQGAGGYTF,TGTGCCAGCAGCCAGGGGGCTGGTGGCTACACCTTC
TRBJ2-5,TRBV5-6,TRBD2,once,CASSRWWGLAGGEETQYF,TGTGCCAGCAGCCGCTGGTGGGGACTAGCGGGAGGGGAAGAGACCCAGTACTTC
TRBJ1-6,TRBV7-6,NA,NA,CASSSLSPSSYNSPLHF,TGTGCCAGCAGCTCCCTTTCACCGAGCTCCTATAATTCACCCCTCCACTTT
TRBJ1-3,TRBV7-8,TRBD1,NA,CASSRGTGGGRNTIYF,TGTGCCAGCAGCCGAGGGACAGGGGGAGGTCGGAACACCATATATTTT
TRBJ2-5,TRBV9,NA,NA,CASSVGGSQETQYF,TGTGCCAGCAGCGTAGGAGGAAGCCAAGAGACCCAGTACTTC
TRBJ2-7,TRBV6-6,TRBD2,NA,CASEPGGRGHEQYF,TGTGCCAGCGAACCCGGCGGGAGGGGGCACGAGCAGTACTTC
TRBJ1-6,TRBV3-1/TRBV3-2,NA,NA,CASSQDKTEGYSPLHF,TGTGCCAGCAGCCAAGATAAAACAGAAGGATACTCACCCCTCCACTTT
TRBJ1-1,TRBV6-5,TRBD1,few,CASRRQGNTEAFF,TGTGCCAGCAGGAGACAGGGGAACACTGAAGCTTTCTTT
TRBJ1-4,TRBV7-9,TRBD1,NA,CASSASSGTGNEKLFF,TGTGCCAGCAGCGCCTCGTCCGGGACAGGGAACGAAAAACTGTTTTTT
TRBJ1-5,TRBV28,TRBD1,NA,CASSFQGVSNQPQHF,TGTGCCAGCAGTTTCCAGGGGGTTAGCAATCAGCCCCAGCATTTT
TRBJ1-1,TRBV28,NA,NA,CASSLTDEAFF,TGTGCCAGCAGTCTAACAGATGAAGCTTTCTTT
TRBJ1-1,TRBV9,NA,NA,CASSIGGGAGYTEAFF,TGTGCCAGCAGCATCGGTGGAGGGGCGGGGTACACTGAAGCTTTCTTT
TRBJ1-2,TRBV5-6,NA,NA,CASSLGRTVYGYTF,TGTGCCAGCAGCCTGGGGAGGACCGTATATGGCTACACCTTC
TRBJ2-2,TRBV9,TRBD1,NA,CASSERTGRTGELFF,TGTGCCAGCAGCGAGCGGACAGGGCGGACCGGGGAGCTGTTTTTT
TRBJ2-3,TRBV7-2,TRBD2,NA,CASSLVVLAGGLTDTQYF,TGTGCCAGCAGCTTAGTAGTACTAGCGGGGGGTTTAACAGATACGCAGTATTTT
TRBJ2-7,TRBV28,NA,NA,CASSLGVGGSYEQYF,TGTGCCAGCAGTCTAGGAGTAGGGGGCTCCTACGAGCAGTACTTC
TRBJ1-3,TRBV20-1,NA,many,CSAPTFDRLYF,TGCAGTGCTCCGACGTTCGACAGGTTATATTTT